This TCR beta chain is from a study of control samples from healthy donors and cancer patients. The CDR3 is 12 residues long. V was trimmed by 7 bases and J by 5 bases, leaving 11 bases between them. Per the germline V gene, CDR1 is MNHEY and CDR2 is SVGAGI. Clones were read by immunoSEQ multiplex PCR, and TCRdb kept only the in-frame ones, dropping some. The sample has approximately 140,000 clones, roughly 92% seen once. The rearrangement links TRBV6-5 to TRBJ2-5; D possibly corresponds to TRBD2 (6 bases). Sequences were obtained from blood. This clonotype was sampled from a man younger than 45 in good health. CDR3 residues: CASTNRGETQYF. CDR3 DNA sequence: TGTGCCAGCACCAACCGGGGGGAGACCCAGTACTTC.